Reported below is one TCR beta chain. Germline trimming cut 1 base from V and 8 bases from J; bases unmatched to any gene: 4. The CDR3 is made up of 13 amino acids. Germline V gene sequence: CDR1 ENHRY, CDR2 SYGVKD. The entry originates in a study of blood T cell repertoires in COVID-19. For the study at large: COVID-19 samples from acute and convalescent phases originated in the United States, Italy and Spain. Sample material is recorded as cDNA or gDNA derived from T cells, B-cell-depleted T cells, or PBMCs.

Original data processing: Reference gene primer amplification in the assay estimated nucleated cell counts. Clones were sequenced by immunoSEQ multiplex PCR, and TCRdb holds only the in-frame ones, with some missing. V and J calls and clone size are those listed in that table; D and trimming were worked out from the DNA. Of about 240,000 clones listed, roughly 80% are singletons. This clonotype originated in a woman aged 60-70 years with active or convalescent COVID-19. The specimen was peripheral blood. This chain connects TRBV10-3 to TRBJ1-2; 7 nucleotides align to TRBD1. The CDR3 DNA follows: TGTGCCATCAGTGAGTTGGGGGACAGAGGCTACACCTTC. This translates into CAISELGDRGYTF.